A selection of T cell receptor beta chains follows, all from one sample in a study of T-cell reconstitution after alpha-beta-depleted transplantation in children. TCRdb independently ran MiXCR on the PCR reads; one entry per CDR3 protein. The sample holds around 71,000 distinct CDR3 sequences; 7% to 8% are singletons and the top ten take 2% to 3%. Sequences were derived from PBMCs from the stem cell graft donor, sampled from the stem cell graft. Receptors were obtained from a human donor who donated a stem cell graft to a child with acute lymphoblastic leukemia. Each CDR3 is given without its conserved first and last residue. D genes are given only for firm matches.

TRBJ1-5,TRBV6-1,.,ATGYRGNQPQH
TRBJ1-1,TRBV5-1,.,ARWGGNTEAF
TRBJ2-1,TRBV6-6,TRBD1,ASRTGSFRGDEQF
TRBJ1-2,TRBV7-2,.,ASSLVQNYGYT
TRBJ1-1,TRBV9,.,ASSPFRGQGEAF
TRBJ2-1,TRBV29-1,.,SVHSYNEQF
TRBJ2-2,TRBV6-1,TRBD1,ASSSRTGANTGELF
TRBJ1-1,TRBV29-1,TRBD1,SITGTGVSEAF
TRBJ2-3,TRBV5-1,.,ASSGGPSTDTQY
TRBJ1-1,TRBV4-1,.,ASTGANTEAF
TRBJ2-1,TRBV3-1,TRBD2,ASSQEVLAGGGNEQF
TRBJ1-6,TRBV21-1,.,ATQGGASQRSPLH
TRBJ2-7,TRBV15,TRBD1,ATSRPGQGRDEQY
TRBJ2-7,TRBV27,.,ASSLGLDYEQY
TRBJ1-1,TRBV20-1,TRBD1,SARIGQGMNTEAF
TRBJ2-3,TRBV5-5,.,ASQSLGRGTDTQY
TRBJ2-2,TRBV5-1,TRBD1,ASSSPPGRGQGTTGELF
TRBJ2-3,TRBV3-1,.,ASSLHSTDTQY